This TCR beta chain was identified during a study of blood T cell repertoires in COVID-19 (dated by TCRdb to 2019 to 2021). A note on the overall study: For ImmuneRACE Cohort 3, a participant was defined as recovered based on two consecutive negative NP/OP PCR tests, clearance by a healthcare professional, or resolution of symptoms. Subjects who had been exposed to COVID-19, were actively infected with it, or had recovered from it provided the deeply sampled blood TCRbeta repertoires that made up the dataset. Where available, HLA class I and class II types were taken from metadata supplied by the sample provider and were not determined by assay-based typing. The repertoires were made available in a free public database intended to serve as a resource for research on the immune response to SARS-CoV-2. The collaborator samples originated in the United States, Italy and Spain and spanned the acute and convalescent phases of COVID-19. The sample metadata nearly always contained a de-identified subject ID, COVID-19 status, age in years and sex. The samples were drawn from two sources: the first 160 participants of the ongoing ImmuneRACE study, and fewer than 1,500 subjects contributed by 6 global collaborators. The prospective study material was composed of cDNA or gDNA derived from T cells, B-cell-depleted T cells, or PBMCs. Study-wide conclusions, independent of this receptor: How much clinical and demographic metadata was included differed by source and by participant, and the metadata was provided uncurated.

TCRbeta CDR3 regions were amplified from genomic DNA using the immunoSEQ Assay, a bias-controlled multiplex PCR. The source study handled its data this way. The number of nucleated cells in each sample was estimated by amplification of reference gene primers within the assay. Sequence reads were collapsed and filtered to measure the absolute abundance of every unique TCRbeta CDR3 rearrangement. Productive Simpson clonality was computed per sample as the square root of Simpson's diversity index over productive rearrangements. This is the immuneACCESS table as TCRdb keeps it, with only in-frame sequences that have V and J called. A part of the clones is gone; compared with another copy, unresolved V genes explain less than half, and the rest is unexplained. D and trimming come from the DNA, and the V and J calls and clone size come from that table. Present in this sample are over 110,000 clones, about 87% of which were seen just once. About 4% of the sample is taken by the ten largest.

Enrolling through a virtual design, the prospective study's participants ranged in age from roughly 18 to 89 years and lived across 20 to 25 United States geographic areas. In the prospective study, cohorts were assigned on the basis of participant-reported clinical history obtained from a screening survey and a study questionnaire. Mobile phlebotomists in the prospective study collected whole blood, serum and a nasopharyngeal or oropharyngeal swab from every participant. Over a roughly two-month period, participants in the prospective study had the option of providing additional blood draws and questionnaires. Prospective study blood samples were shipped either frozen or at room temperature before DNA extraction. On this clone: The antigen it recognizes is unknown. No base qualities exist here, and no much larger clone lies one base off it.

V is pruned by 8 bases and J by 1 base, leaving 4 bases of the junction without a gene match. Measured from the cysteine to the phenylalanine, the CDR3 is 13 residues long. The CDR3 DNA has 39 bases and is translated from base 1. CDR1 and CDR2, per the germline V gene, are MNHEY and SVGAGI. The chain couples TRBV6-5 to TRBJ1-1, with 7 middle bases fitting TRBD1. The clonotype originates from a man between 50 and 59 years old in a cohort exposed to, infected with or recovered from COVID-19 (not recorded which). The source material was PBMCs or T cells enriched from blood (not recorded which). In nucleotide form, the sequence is TGTGCCAGCTCGGGACAGACGAACACTGAAGCTTTCTTT. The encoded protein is CASSGQTNTEAFF.